This TCR beta chain is from a study of precursors of human CD4 cytotoxic T cells (dated by TCRdb to 2017 to 2018). With respect to the entire study: In total, 14 donors contributed CD4+ memory subsets to the bulk TCR-seq analysis. TCR-seq analysis of around 15 donors yielded TCRalpha and TCRbeta chain sequences (table S7). The study at large found these results: IL-7Rhigh and IL-7R- TEMRA subsets showed more restricted TCR repertoires, with lower diversity and more expanded clonotypes, than TCM and TEM subsets. Only about 95% of the 14 donors were included in some bulk TCR-seq comparisons, which suggests that not every subset was available for every donor. The limitation that the direction of differentiation between precursor and effector cells cannot be definitively established by a human observational design was noted by the authors. A bigger share of IL-7Rhigh TEMRA clonotypes consisted of expanded effector clonotypes than was the case for TEM or TCM clonotypes.

About this clonotype itself: No antigen is known for it. The input lacks base qualities; no much larger clone sits a single base away.

To test whether a precursor-effector relationship exists among CD4 cytotoxic T cells, bulk UMI-based TCR sequencing was run on four sorted CD4+ memory subsets: TCM, TEM, IL-7Rhigh TEMRA, and IL-7R- TEMRA. The cells came from peripheral blood mononuclear cells that had been isolated from human blood. Sequencing was performed on an Illumina MiSeq. The original pipeline was this. To quantify repertoire diversity, the Shannon-Wiener index was calculated using VDJtools. A TCRbeta clonotype was considered expanded if its clonotype frequency was 3 or more. The public reads were run again by TCRdb, first through fastp at Q25 and then through MiXCR, and only productive beta chains were kept. Each entry merges the rows of one CDR3 protein and shows their most common DNA and genes. TCRdb assigned the V and J calls; the authors' analysis was not used. This sample is represented by roughly 590 distinct CDR3 sequences; around a fifth of them were singletons. The top ten constitute over 14% of the sample.

Including the terminal cysteine and phenylalanine, the CDR3 comprises 13 residues. Of the read, only the CDR3 DNA is kept; its 39 bases are in frame from base 1. Cut back by 4 bases and 6 bases, the V and J ends lie 13 bases apart. Per the germline V gene (reference sequence), DFQATT is the CDR1 and SNEGSKA is the CDR2. The V gene is TRBV20-1 and the J gene is TRBJ1-5; no D segment can be confidently identified. This receptor was taken from a human donor in good health. Source material: memory CD4+ T cells from blood (PBMCs). The CDR3 amino acid sequence is: CSAISRVGQPQHF. The nucleotide sequence is TGCAGTGCTATCTCCCGGGTCGGTCAGCCCCAGCATTTT.